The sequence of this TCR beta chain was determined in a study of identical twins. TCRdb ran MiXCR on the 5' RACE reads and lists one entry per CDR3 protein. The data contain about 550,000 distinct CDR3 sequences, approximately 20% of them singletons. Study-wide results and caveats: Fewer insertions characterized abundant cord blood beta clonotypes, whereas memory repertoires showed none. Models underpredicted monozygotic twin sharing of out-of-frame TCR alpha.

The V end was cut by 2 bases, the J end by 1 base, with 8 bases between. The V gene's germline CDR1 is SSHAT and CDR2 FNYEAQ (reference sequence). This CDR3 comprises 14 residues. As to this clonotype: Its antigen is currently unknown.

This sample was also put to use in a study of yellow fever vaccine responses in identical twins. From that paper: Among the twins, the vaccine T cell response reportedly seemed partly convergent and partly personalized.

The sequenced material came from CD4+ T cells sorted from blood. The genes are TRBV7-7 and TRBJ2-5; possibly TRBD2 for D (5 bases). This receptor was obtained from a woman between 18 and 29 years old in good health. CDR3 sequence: CASSLTGTQETQYF. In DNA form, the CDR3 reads TGTGCCAGCAGCTTAACGGGAACCCAAGAGACCCAGTACTTC.